This entry concerns a single T cell receptor beta chain. Sampled while nominally healthy, donors likely had unrecorded immune exposures. CDR3 length: 16 residues. The V segment lost 2 bases and the J segment 4 bases; nucleotides outside the gene matches: 4. CDR1 MNHEY and CDR2 SVGAGI come from the germline V gene. Primers: 60 Vbeta forward and 13 Jbeta reverse. Here immunoSEQ multiplex PCR was the method, and the copy in TCRdb shows in-frame clones only, minus some. The sample yields about 200,000 clones, approximately 86% seen once. This entry belongs to a study of cytomegalovirus exposure and HLA in healthy donors.

The sequence came from a woman younger than 45 in good health and CMV-seronegative. The sequenced sample consisted of PBMCs. J is TRBJ2-1 and V is TRBV6-5; 11 nucleotides match TRBD2. The DNA for the CDR3 is TGTGCCAGCAGTTACCAACTAGCGGGGGAGTACAATGAGCAGTTCTTC. This encodes CASSYQLAGEYNEQFF.